This T cell receptor (beta chain) emerged from a study of cytomegalovirus exposure and HLA in healthy donors. The CDR3 sequence is 16 residues long. V trimming: 2 bases; J trimming: 5 bases; junction bases outside the gene matches: 10. Germline-derived CDR1 and CDR2 are SGHTA and FQGNSA. PCR used 60 Vbeta primers and 13 Jbeta primers. TCRdb keeps only in-frame clones here, not all; method: immunoSEQ multiplex PCR. The repertoire has around 130,000 clones, over 75% of them found once; the top ten carry 5% to 7%. Details on this clone: Its specificity is unknown.

Study-wide results and caveats: Roughly uniform depth of sequencing across donors was assumed in presence/absence analyses. The Asian-associated ancestry cluster reportedly had fewer N-insertions than the roughly 670-donor mean in a later analysis. What was likely a sequencing artifact was a cluster of highly shared sequence variants.

The TCR originated in a woman in her thirties or forties in good health and CMV-seropositive. The chain has TRBV7-2 and TRBJ1-2; 8 positions match TRBD1. The sequencing sample was made of PBMCs. The CDR3: CASSLSTGQGTYGYTF. DNA of the CDR3: TGTGCCAGCAGCTTATCGACCGGACAGGGAACATATGGCTACACCTTC.